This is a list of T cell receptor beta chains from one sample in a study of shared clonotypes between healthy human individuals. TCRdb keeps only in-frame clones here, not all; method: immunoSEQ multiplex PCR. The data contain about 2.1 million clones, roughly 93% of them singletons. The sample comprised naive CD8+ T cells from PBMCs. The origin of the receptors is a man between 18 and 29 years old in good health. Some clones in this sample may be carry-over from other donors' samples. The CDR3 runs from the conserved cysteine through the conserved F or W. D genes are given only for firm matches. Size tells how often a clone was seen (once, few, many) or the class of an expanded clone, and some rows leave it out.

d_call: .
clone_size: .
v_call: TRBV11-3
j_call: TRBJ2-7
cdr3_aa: CASSSEGQPYEQYF
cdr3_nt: TGTGCCAGCAGCTCGGAGGGGCAGCCCTACGAGCAGTACTTC

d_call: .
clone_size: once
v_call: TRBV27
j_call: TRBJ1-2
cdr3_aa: CASSLLAPGNYGYTF
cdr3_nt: TGTGCCAGCAGTTTACTCGCGCCTGGGAACTATGGCTACACCTTC

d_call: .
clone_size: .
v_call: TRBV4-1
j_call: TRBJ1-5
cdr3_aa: CASSQGWGPQPQHF
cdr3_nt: TGCGCCAGCAGCCAAGGATGGGGCCCTCAGCCCCAGCATTTT

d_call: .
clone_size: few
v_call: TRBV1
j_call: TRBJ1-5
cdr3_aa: CTSSQGGGGNQPQHF
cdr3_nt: TGCACCAGCAGCCAAGGAGGGGGCGGCAATCAGCCCCAGCATTTT

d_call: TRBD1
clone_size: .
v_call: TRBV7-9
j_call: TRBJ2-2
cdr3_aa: CASSLPAIIQGAPGELFF
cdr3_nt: TGTGCCAGCAGCTTACCGGCTATAATCCAGGGGGCGCCGGGGGAGCTGTTTTTT

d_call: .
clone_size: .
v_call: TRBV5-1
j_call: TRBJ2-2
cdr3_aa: CASGGIKGQLDTGELFF
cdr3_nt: TGCGCCAGCGGGGGAATAAAGGGACAATTGGACACCGGGGAGCTGTTTTTT

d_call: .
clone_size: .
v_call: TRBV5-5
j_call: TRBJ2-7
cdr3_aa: CASSSTWRAYEQYF
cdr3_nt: TGTGCCAGCAGCTCGACTTGGAGGGCCTACGAGCAGTACTTC

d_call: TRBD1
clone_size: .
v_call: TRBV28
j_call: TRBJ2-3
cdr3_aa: CASSSGTGLADTQYF
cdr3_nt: TGTGCCAGCAGTTCCGGGACAGGGCTTGCGGATACGCAGTATTTT

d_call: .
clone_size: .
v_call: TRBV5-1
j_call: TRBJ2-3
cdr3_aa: CASSSSSLSAHTDTQYF
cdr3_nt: TGCGCCAGCAGCTCCTCTTCCTTGTCGGCACACACAGATACGCAGTATTTT

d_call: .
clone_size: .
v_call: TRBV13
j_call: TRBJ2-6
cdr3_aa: CASSALSFSGANVLTF
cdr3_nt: TGTGCCAGCAGCGCCCTCTCGTTCTCTGGGGCCAACGTCCTGACTTTC

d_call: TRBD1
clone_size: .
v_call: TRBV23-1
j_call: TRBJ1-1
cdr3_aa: CASSQSVRRGMDTEAFF
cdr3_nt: TGCGCCAGCAGTCAATCTGTTCGCAGGGGGATGGACACTGAAGCTTTCTTT

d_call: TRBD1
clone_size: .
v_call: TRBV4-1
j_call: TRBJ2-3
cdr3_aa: CASSQVDGTGSDTQYF
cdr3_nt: TGCGCCAGCAGCCAAGTTGACGGGACAGGTTCAGATACGCAGTATTTT

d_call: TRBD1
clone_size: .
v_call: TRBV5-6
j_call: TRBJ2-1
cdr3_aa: CASSWDRQYNEQFF
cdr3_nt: TGTGCCAGCAGTTGGGACAGGCAGTACAATGAGCAGTTCTTC

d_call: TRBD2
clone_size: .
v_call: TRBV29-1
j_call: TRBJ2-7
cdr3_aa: CSVEGTSGSIYEQYF
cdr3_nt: TGCAGCGTTGAAGGGACTAGCGGGAGTATCTACGAGCAGTACTTC

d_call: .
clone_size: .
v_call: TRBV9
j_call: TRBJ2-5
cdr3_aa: CASSAGFEYQETQYF
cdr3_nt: TGTGCCAGCAGCGCGGGTTTCGAGTACCAAGAGACCCAGTACTTC

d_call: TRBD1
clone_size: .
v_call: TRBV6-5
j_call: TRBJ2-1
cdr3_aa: CATRTGGAGEQFF
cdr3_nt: TGTGCCACTAGGACAGGGGGGGCCGGGGAGCAGTTCTTC

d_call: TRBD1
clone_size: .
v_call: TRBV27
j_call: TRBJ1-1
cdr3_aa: CASSLLAGGWVGTEAFF
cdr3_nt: TGTGCCAGCAGTTTACTGGCAGGGGGCTGGGTTGGCACTGAAGCTTTCTTT

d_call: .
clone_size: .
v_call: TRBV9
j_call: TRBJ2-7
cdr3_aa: CASSHGGTGYEQYF
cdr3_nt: TGTGCCAGCAGCCATGGGGGGACTGGCTACGAGCAGTACTTC

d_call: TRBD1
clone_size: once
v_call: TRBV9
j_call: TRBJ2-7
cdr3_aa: CASSVGGTGFDEQYF
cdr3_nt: TGTGCCAGCAGCGTAGGAGGGACAGGGTTCGACGAGCAGTACTTC

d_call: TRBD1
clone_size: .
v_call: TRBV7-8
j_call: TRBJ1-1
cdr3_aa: CASSLEQGARPEAFF
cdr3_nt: TGTGCCAGCAGCTTAGAGCAGGGGGCGCGCCCTGAAGCTTTCTTT

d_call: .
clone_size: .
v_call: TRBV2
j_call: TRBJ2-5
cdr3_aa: CASSEWLLQTQYF
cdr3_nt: TGTGCCAGCAGTGAATGGCTCTTACAGACCCAGTACTTC

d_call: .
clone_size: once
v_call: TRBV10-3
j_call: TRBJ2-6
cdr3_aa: CAIRVGSGANVLTF
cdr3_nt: TGTGCCATCAGGGTCGGCTCTGGGGCCAACGTCCTGACTTTC

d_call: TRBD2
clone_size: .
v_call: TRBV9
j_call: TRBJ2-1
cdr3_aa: CASSPGRGNEQFF
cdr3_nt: TGTGCCAGCAGCCCCGGGAGGGGGAATGAGCAGTTCTTC

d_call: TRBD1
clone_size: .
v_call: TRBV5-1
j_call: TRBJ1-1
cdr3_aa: CASSLGTGNTEAFF
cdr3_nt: TGCGCCAGCAGCTTGGGGACAGGGAACACTGAAGCTTTCTTT

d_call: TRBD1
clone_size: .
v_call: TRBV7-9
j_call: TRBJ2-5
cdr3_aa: CASSKGQGWETQYF
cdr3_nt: TGTGCCAGCAGCAAGGGACAGGGTTGGGAGACCCAGTACTTC

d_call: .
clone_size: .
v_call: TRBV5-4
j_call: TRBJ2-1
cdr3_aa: CASSLEGGPTPSPYNEQFF
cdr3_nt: TGTGCCAGCAGCTTGGAGGGTGGTCCGACTCCCTCCCCGTACAATGAGCAGTTCTTC

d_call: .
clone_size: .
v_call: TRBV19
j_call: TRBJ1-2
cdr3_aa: CASSSIAATNYGYTF
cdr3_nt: TGTGCCAGTAGTAGTATCGCAGCAACTAACTATGGCTACACCTTC

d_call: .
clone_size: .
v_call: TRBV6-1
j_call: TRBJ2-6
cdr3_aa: CASSGLEGAGTKSGANVLTF
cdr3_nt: TGTGCCAGCAGTGGTCTAGAAGGGGCGGGGACGAAATCTGGGGCCAACGTCCTGACTTTC

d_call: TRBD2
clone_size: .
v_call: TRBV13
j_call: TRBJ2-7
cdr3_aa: CASSYSGSFGEQYF
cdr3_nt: TGTGCCAGCAGCTACAGCGGGAGCTTCGGCGAGCAGTACTTC

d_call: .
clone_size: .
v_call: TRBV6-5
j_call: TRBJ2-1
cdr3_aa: CASRPGAGTGNEQFF
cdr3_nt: TGTGCCAGCAGACCGGGGGCAGGTACGGGTAATGAGCAGTTCTTC

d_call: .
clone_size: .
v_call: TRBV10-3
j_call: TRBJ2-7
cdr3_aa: CAISEGLASYEQYF
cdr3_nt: TGTGCCATCAGTGAGGGGCTAGCCTCCTACGAGCAGTACTTC

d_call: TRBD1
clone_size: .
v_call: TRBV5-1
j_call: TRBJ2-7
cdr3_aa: CASSLRQGFYEQYF
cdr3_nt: TGCGCCAGCAGCTTACGACAGGGGTTCTACGAGCAGTACTTC

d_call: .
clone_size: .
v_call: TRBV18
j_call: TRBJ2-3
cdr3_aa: CASSATGARNILTDTQYF
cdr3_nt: TGTGCCAGCTCAGCAACCGGGGCTCGGAATATACTCACAGATACGCAGTATTTT

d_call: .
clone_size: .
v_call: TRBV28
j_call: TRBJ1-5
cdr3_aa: CASSGGKSNQPQHF
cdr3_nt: TGTGCCAGCAGTGGGGGCAAAAGCAATCAGCCCCAGCATTTT

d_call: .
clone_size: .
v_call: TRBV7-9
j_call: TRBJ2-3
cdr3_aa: CASSLLTDTQYF
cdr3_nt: TGTGCCAGCAGCTTACTCACAGATACGCAGTATTTT

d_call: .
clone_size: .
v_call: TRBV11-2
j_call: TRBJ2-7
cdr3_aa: CASSPRAPEQYF
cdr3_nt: TGTGCCAGCAGCCCCAGGGCTCCCGAGCAGTACTTC

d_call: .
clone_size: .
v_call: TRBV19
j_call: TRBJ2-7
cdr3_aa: CASSPRETYEQYF
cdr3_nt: TGTGCCAGTAGCCCCAGGGAAACCTACGAGCAGTACTTC

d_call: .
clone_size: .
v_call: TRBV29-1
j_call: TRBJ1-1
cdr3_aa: CSVEIRQVVNTEAFF
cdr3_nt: TGCAGCGTTGAGATAAGACAGGTTGTGAACACTGAAGCTTTCTTT

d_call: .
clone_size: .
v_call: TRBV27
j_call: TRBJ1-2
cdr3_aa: CASSLRFGLSPAGGYGYTF
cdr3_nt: TGTGCCAGCAGTTTGAGATTTGGACTGTCTCCCGCTGGGGGCTATGGCTACACCTTC

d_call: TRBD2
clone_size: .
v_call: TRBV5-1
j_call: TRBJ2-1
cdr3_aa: CASSLGWASGRQENEQFF
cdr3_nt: TGCGCCAGCAGCTTGGGGTGGGCTAGCGGGAGACAAGAGAATGAGCAGTTCTTC

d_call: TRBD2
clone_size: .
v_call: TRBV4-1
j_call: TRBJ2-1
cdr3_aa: CASSQSTSGVTNEQFF
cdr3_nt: TGCGCCAGCAGCCAATCGACTAGCGGGGTAACCAATGAGCAGTTCTTC

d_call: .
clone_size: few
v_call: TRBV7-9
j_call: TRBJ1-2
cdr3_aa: CASSDRQEGSAF
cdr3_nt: TGTGCCAGCAGCGATCGACAGGAAGGTAGCGCCTTC

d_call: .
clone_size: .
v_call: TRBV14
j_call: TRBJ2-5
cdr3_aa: CASSLGTPGETQYF
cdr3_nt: TGTGCCAGCAGCCTCGGGACACCCGGGGAGACCCAGTACTTC

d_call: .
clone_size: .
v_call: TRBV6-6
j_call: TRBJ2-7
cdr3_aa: CASGRSSYEQYF
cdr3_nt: TGTGCCAGTGGCCGGAGCTCCTACGAGCAGTACTTC

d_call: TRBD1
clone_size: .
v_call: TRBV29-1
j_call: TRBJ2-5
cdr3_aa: CSVRQGQETQYF
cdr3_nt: TGCAGCGTTCGACAGGGCCAAGAGACCCAGTACTTC

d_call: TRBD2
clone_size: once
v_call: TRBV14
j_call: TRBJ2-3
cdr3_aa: CASSQLAGRTDTQYF
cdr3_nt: TGTGCCAGCAGCCAGCTAGCGGGGCGCACAGATACGCAGTATTTT

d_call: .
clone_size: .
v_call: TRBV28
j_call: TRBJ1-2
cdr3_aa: CASSLWRGLGYTF
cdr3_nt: TGTGCCAGCAGTTTATGGAGGGGGTTGGGCTACACCTTC

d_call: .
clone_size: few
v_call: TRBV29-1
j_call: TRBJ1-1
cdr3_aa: CSVDRENTEAFF
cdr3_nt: TGCAGCGTTGATAGAGAGAACACTGAAGCTTTCTTT

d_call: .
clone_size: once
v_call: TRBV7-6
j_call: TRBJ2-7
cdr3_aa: CASSPGPKRVYEQYF
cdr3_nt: TGTGCCAGCAGCCCCGGCCCGAAGCGGGTCTACGAGCAGTACTTC

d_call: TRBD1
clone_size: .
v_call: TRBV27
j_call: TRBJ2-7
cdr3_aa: CASSSIGTGDSYEQYF
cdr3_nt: TGTGCCAGCAGTTCGATAGGGACAGGGGATTCCTACGAGCAGTACTTC

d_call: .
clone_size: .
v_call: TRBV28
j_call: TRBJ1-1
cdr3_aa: CASSFWGNTEAFF
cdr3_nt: TGTGCCAGCAGTTTTTGGGGAAACACTGAAGCTTTCTTT

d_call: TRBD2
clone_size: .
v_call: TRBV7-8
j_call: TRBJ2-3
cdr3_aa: CASSPLGLASTDTQYF
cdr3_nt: TGTGCCAGCAGCCCCCTGGGACTAGCGAGCACAGATACGCAGTATTTT

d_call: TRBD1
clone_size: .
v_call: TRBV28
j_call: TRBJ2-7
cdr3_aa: CASSFVGQGYEQYF
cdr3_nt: TGTGCCAGCAGTTTTGTGGGACAGGGTTACGAGCAGTACTTC

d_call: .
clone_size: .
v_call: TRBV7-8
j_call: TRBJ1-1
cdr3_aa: CASSHELAEAFF
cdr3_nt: TGTGCCAGCAGCCATGAATTGGCTGAAGCTTTCTTT

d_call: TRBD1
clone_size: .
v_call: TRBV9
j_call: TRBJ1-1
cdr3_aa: CASSVERTGRRTEAFF
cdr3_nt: TGTGCCAGCAGCGTAGAGAGGACAGGGCGAAGGACTGAAGCTTTCTTT

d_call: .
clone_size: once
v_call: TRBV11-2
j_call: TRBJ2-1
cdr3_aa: CASSLWAAAAVEQFF
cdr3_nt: TGTGCCAGCAGCTTGTGGGCGGCGGCAGCCGTAGAGCAGTTCTTC

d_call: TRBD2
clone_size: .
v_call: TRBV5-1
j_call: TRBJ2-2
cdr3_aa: CASSLALASGSFSGELFF
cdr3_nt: TGCGCCAGCAGCTTGGCTCTGGCCAGCGGGAGTTTTTCCGGGGAGCTGTTTTTT

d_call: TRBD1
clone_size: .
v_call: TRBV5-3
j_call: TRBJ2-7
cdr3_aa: CAITTGGSYEQYF
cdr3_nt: TGTGCCATAACCACAGGGGGCTCCTACGAGCAGTACTTC

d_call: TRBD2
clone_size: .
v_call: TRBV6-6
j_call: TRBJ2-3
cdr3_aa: CASREVAGGTDTQYF
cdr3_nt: TGTGCCAGCAGAGAAGTAGCGGGGGGGACAGATACGCAGTATTTT